A single TCR beta chain is shown here with its context. Its antigen is currently unknown. The data belong to a study of T cell repertoires in aging, cancer and after chemotherapy. TRB rearrangements spanning V, D and J were amplified using mixed TRB-A/B primers. TCRdb analysed the multiplex PCR reads with MiXCR anew, one entry per CDR3 protein. Counted here are fewer than 9,500 distinct CDR3 sequences, roughly a third occurring once; the ten biggest clones make up about 3.5%. The template was genomic DNA from peripheral blood, not RNA. The CDR3 totals 16 residues. Trimming took 3 bases from V and 5 from J, leaving 16 bases between them. CDR1 and CDR2 (germline): KGHSH, LQKENI. Findings of the study overall: The repertoire data cannot show anything about immunological memory following chemotherapy.

The rearrangement links TRBV18 to TRBJ2-2, with D possibly being TRBD2 (5 bases). This clonotype originated in a human donor in good health. The sequenced sample consisted of blood. The CDR3 DNA follows: TGTGCCAGCTCACCCCGCGGAGGTTTTATTACCGGGGAGCTGTTTTTT. As protein: CASSPRGGFITGELFF.